Shown below are 5 T cell receptor beta chains from a single sample sequenced in a study of technical replicates of blood from several donors. The table came from immunoSEQ multiplex PCR; TCRdb's copy has only in-frame clones and leaves some out. The sample lists around 80,000 clones, about 92% occurring once. Material for sequencing was T cells isolated from PBMCs. These receptor sequences come from a human donor in good health.

The table lists this clone with a few counts. V gene TRBV10-2 combines with J gene TRBJ1-2; 8 nucleotides agree with TRBD1. Germline V gives CDR1 WSHSY, CDR2 SAAADI. The CDR3 sequence is 14 residues long. J was trimmed by 4 bases and V by 5 bases; bases with no gene match: 6. CDR3 sequence reads: CASSTGGRSYGYTF. The CDR3 nucleotides are TGCGCCAGCAGTACAGGGGGACGGAGCTATGGCTACACCTTC.

CDR3: CASRQRGRGIDTQYF. The CDR3 coding sequence is TGTGCCAGCAGACAAAGAGGCAGGGGGATAGATACGCAGTATTTT. This chain connects TRBV6-5 to TRBJ2-3, with 7 nucleotides matching TRBD1. Germline V lookup: CDR1 MNHEY, CDR2 SVGAGI. The V segment lost 6 bases and the J segment 5 bases; nucleotides outside the gene matches: 11. This CDR3 has 15 residues.

The chain combines TRBV10-3 with TRBJ2-7, with TRBD1 matching over 11 bases. After removal of 7 bases from V and 4 bases from J, the junction contained 9 bases not matched to a gene. Germline values: CDR1 ENHRY, CDR2 SYGVKD. This CDR3 is built from 15 residues. The CDR3 DNA is TGTGCCATCAAAAGGACAGGGGGCATTGAGTACGAGCAGTACTTC. It codes for CAIKRTGGIEYEQYF.

The rearrangement joins TRBV19 to TRBJ1-1; D is uncertain. The CDR3 extends over 12 amino acids. Germline CDR1 LNHDA, CDR2 SQIVND (reference sequence). Trimming removed 6 bases from V and 1 base from J, with 6 bases in between. CDR3 region: CASSKQNTEAFF. The DNA of the CDR3 is TGTGCCAGTAGCAAGCAGAACACTGAAGCTTTCTTT.

CDR3 coding DNA: TGTGCCAGCAGTTTACCAACGGGGGCACCCCTCCACTTT. As protein: CASSLPTGAPLHF. The chain joins TRBV27 to TRBJ1-6, with D perhaps TRBD1 (5 bases). Germline loops: CDR1 MNHEY, CDR2 SMNVEV (reference sequence). The CDR3 contains 13 residues. The V and J ends lost 2 bases and 11 bases respectively, with 10 bases between them.